The text below deals with one T cell receptor (beta chain). The antigen it binds to is not known. No base-level quality is on record; no much larger clone is a single base apart. The junction carries 20 bases between V and J, which are trimmed by 4 bases and 10 bases respectively. Inclusive of the bounding cysteine and phenylalanine, the CDR3 is 14 residues long. CDR3 DNA is the only sequence kept; it has 42 bases, read in frame from the first base. CDR1 SQVTM and CDR2 ANQGSEA are derived from the germline V gene. This sample is part of a study of post-analysis software for immune sequencing data (dated by TCRdb to between 2014 and 2016). For the study in its entirety: Disease courses on record covered relapsing-remitting, secondary progressive and progressive-relapsing multiple sclerosis, though some patients had no subtype annotation. A subset of samples was prepared in parallel using single-end sample barcoding, then pooled and co-amplified after Illumina adapter ligation. The patient repertoires were set against eleven to twelve previously published healthy control repertoires from donors whose ages ranged from roughly 6 to 27 years.

Overall results and qualifications from the work: Significantly higher frequencies in patients than in controls were found for about 5 TRBV segments, including TRBV5-6, TRBV5-1 and TRBV20-1. Normalized Chao1 diversity was significantly lower in multiple sclerosis patients than controls, suggesting substantial peripheral T-cell clonal expansion. When samples were clustered directly using the F measure, samples prepared in the same batch co-clustered strongly, which prompted a batch-effect correction. The control group was slightly older than the multiple sclerosis patient group.

Library generation was performed with PCR. Sequencing used an Illumina HiSeq 2500. To reduce PCR and sequencing biases, unique molecular identifiers were built into the TCR beta cDNA libraries. About 500,000 cDNA molecules were obtained for every 1 to 10 million input T cells, so each molecule roughly corresponded to one T cell. The same protocol used for the earlier healthy control dataset was applied to prepare and sequence the patient libraries. Samples belonging to the same batch were prepared together, multiplexed and sequenced on a shared HiSeq lane. The paper's processing steps were these. Raw barcoded reads were processed with MIGEC, and single-read molecular identifier groups were discarded before consensus assembly and CDR3 extraction. VDJtools was used for post-analysis of the clonotype tables, with diversity normalized by down-sampling every dataset to the smallest sample size. In repertoire overlap clustering, CDR3 amino acid sequences, but not nucleotide sequences, were matched to correct batch-related cross-sample contamination. TCRdb handled the public reads itself, with Q25 trimming in fastp and clone calling in MiXCR, and kept productive beta chains. Rows are unified per CDR3 protein, each entry keeping the most common DNA and genes. TCRdb's processing, not the authors', yielded these V and J calls. In this sample the table shows 750,000 to 950,000 distinct CDR3 sequences, approximately 57% of which occur a single time. 4.6% of the sample goes to the ten largest clones.

To demonstrate the VDJtools post-analysis software, TCR beta repertoires were profiled from the peripheral blood of about 13 young patients with multiple sclerosis. The multiple sclerosis patients were children and adolescents between roughly 6 and 17 years of age. The chain is made from TRBV29-1 and TRBJ2-1; TRBD2 might be the D gene, on 5 matching bases. Input material: blood. The TCR was taken from a girl between 5 and 17 years old with multiple sclerosis. The DNA sequence is TGCAGCGTTGCAAAATCGGGGTACCCCTACGAGCAGTTCTTC. Its product reads: CSVAKSGYPYEQFF.